This passage covers 8 T cell receptor beta chains from one sample sequenced in a study of T cell changes during pregnancy in multiple sclerosis (dated by TCRdb to between 2019 and 2020). The protocol used for the library was the immunoSEQ multiplex PCR assay. In its TCRdb copy, this immuneACCESS table keeps in-frame sequences only and misses some clones. Where compared with another copy, unresolved V genes explain less than half of these, and the others have no known cause. The sample table records 65,000 to 85,000 clones; 94% of these occur just once. The top ten hold 0.13% to 0.15% of the sample. The input for sequencing was CD4+ T cells from peripheral blood mononuclear cells, taken after pregnancy. The source of these receptors is a female donor with multiple sclerosis, enrolled in a pregnancy study.

This clone came up once. This chain joins TRBV5-4 and TRBJ2-7; 10 bases agree with TRBD2. Germline V gene data show CDR1 as SGHNT and CDR2 as YYREEE (reference sequence). The CDR3 loop spans 16 amino acids. Trimming took 2 bases from V and 4 from J; bases not matched to a gene: 9. In DNA, the CDR3 is TGTGCCAGCAGCTTAGCCCCAGCGGGAGGGCCGTACGAGCAGTACTTC. It yields the protein CASSLAPAGGPYEQYF.

V and J are TRBV29-1 and TRBJ2-5; 9 bases align to TRBD2. V trimming: 7 bases; J trimming: 7 bases; junction bases outside the gene matches: 7. CDR1 is SQVTM and CDR2 is ANQGSEA in the germline V gene. CDR3 size: 12 residues. The DNA for the CDR3 is TGCAGCGCCGCGGGGGGGGTGGGGACCCAGTACTTC. Its protein product is CSAAGGVGTQYF.

The gene calls are TRBV18 and TRBJ2-5; a possible D gene is TRBD1 (6 bases). The V and J ends lost 3 bases and 8 bases respectively, with 19 bases between them. Looked up from germline, CDR1 is KGHSH and CDR2 is LQKENI. The CDR3 sequence is 15 residues long. The CDR3 is CASSPGHGRGNTQYF. DNA for the CDR3: TGTGCCAGCTCACCGGGCCATGGAAGGGGGAATACCCAGTACTTC.

This sequence joins TRBV5-1 and TRBJ2-3; 12 nucleotides line up with TRBD2. V was clipped by 3 bases and J by 0 bases; unmatched bases: 5. The CDR3 has 17 amino acids. In germline, CDR1 is SGHRS, CDR2 YFSETQ. This CDR3 reads CASSSWTSGTSTDTQYF. The CDR3 nucleotides read TGCGCCAGCAGCTCGTGGACTAGCGGGACTAGCACAGATACGCAGTATTTT.

The chain couples TRBV5-4 to TRBJ1-2; 9 bases match TRBD1. This CDR3 spans 15 amino acids. V trimming: 4 bases; J trimming: 4 bases; junction bases outside the gene matches: 8. Germline assignment: CDR1 SGHNT and CDR2 YYREEE (reference sequence). This CDR3 reads CASSPEGQGLYGYTF. Written as DNA, the CDR3 is TGTGCCAGCAGCCCAGAGGGACAGGGACTCTATGGCTACACCTTC.

This chain joins TRBV2 and TRBJ1-4; the match to TRBD1 covers 9 bases. CDR1 is SNHLY and CDR2 is FYNNEI in the germline V gene. V trimming: 6 bases; J trimming: 7 bases; junction bases outside the gene matches: 9. The CDR3 is 15 amino acids. For the CDR3, the DNA is TGTGCCAGCAGCTCACCGACAGGGGGAGGTGAAAAACTGTTTTTT. The encoded protein is CASSSPTGGGEKLFF.

The genes are TRBV5-1 and TRBJ2-5; D is perhaps TRBD2 (6 bases). CDR1 SGHRS and CDR2 YFSETQ come from the germline V gene. This CDR3 contains 14 residues. Deletions cut 0 bases from V and 1 base from J, with 7 bases between. As DNA, the CDR3 is TGCGCCAGCAGCTTGGGGACTACCCAAGAGACCCAGTACTTC. The encoded protein is CASSLGTTQETQYF.

The chain combines TRBV6-1 with TRBJ2-1; 7 bases agree with TRBD2. J gave up 0 bases and V 1 base, and 0 bases lay outside the gene matches. Per germline, CDR1 MNHNS and CDR2 SASEGT. The CDR3 consists of 15 residues. CDR3 DNA sequence: TGTGCCAGCAGTGAAGGCGGGAGCTCCTACAATGAGCAGTTCTTC. It is translated as CASSEGGSSYNEQFF.